This T cell receptor beta chain was retrieved from a study of blood T cell repertoires in COVID-19. The overall study: Acute-phase and convalescent COVID-19 samples originated in the United States, Italy and Spain.

The method was immunoSEQ multiplex PCR; TCRdb's version includes in-frame clones alone and lacks a portion of them. The sample lists 100,000 to 110,000 clones, more than 75% seen once, with more than 10% in the top ten. The V segment lost 6 bases and the J segment 7 bases; nucleotides outside the gene matches: 8. CDR1 MNHEY and CDR2 SVGAGI come from the germline V gene. The CDR3 is 14 amino acids. The source is a human donor in a cohort sampled during active COVID-19. This chain joins TRBV6-5 and TRBJ1-5; TRBD1 matches 8 bases. The sample was peripheral blood. The CDR3 DNA reads as TGTGCCAGCAGGCAACAGGGGGTACGACAGCCCCAGCATTTT. Its protein product is CASRQQGVRQPQHF.